These 24 T cell receptor beta chains were all obtained from the same sample, sequenced in a study of shared clonotypes between healthy human individuals (dated by TCRdb to 2020 to 2021). The library was obtained by the immunoSEQ multiplex PCR assay. The source is immuneACCESS, and TCRdb retained only in-frame sequences with V and J called. Part of the clones is not carried over; for the studies checked, unresolved V genes explain less than half of this, and the remainder is unexplained. This sample holds about 2.1 million clones; just under 95% were observed only once. Of the sample, more than 1.5% is held by the ten largest clones. CD8 naive samples were CD45RO-negative cells positively selected for CCR7, giving a CD45RA+CCR7+ population that excluded TemRA cells. Sample: naive CD8+ T cells from PBMCs. Explained via the paper, the cell subset or site label denotes: CD45RA+CCR7+. These receptor sequences come from a man aged 18 to 29 in good health. Some clones in this sample may be carry-over from other donors' samples.

CDR3 nucleotide sequence: TGTGCCAGCAGCCAAAGAGGGCCCAATGAGCAGTTCTTC. It is translated as CASSQRGPNEQFF. The chain uses TRBV4-2 and TRBJ2-1; possible D gene TRBD2, 5 bases. This CDR3 spans 13 amino acids. Trimming pared 2 bases from V and 6 bases from J, leaving 8 bases between. CDR1 LGHNA and CDR2 YNFKEQ come from the germline V gene.

The chain has TRBV29-1 and TRBJ2-1, with 11 bases aligning to TRBD2. This CDR3 has 18 residues. With V trimmed by 6 bases and J by 7 bases, 20 bases remained unmatched. CDR1 and CDR2 (germline): SQVTM, ANQGSEA. In DNA form, the CDR3 reads TGCAGCGTCCGATACCAAAATTTAGCGGGAGGGCCGGAGAATGAGCAGTTCTTC. Translation: CSVRYQNLAGGPENEQFF.

The CDR3 region has the DNA TGTGCCAGCAGCTTAGCAGGGATTGGCAATCAGCCCCAGCATTTT. Translating gives CASSLAGIGNQPQHF. V usage is TRBV7-2 and J usage is TRBJ1-5; no clear D gene. The CDR3 length is 15 residues. Germline CDR1 and CDR2: SGHTA and FQGNSA. Trimming removed 0 bases from V and 2 bases from J, with 8 bases in between.

This clone is a singleton in its sample. The chain joins TRBV4-1 to TRBJ2-3; 7 bases map to TRBD2. CDR3 size: 17 residues. V was pared by 1 base and J by 4 bases, with 11 bases of the junction left unmatched. Germline CDR1 reads MGHRA; CDR2 reads YSYEKL. DNA for the CDR3: TGCGCCAGCAGCCAAGTGGGGACCGCGGGAGCCGCAGATACGCAGTATTTT. It yields the protein CASSQVGTAGAADTQYF.

The gene calls are TRBV7-6 and TRBJ2-3; 7 bases line up with TRBD2. This CDR3 comprises 13 residues. J was trimmed by 6 bases and V by 5 bases; bases with no gene match: 5. In germline, CDR1 is SGHVS, CDR2 FNYEAQ. CDR3 in DNA: TGTGCCAGCAGCCAACTAGCGTGGGATACGCAGTATTTT. It is translated as CASSQLAWDTQYF.

About this clone itself: The same CDR3 can be traced to other DNA sequences in this sample. This rearrangement joins TRBV2 to TRBJ1-4; D remains unclear. Trimming removed 2 bases at V and 6 bases at J, with 13 bases between. The CDR3 sequence is 15 residues long. CDR1 is SNHLY, CDR2 FYNNEI, per germline. Here the CDR3 DNA reads TGTGCCAGCAGTGAATTTAGGCAAGGCCATGAAAAACTGTTTTTT. Translated: CASSEFRQGHEKLFF.

The chain uses TRBV27 and TRBJ2-1; 14 nucleotides line up with TRBD2. V was pared by 4 bases and J by 0 bases, with 2 bases of the junction left unmatched. The CDR3 is 17 residues long. CDR1 is MNHEY and CDR2 is SMNVEV in the germline V gene (reference sequence). The CDR3 loop reads CASSSGTSGSSYNEQFF. As DNA, the CDR3 is TGTGCCAGCAGTTCCGGGACTAGCGGGAGCTCCTACAATGAGCAGTTCTTC.

This sequence joins TRBV30 and TRBJ2-4; 12 positions agree with TRBD1. The junction had 15 bases not matched to a gene; V was cut back by 8 bases and J by 1 base. CDR1 is GTSNPN and CDR2 is SVGIG in the germline V gene (reference sequence). This CDR3 is built from 18 residues. The CDR3 DNA sequence: TGTGCCCTGGAAGCGGGACAGGGGGCGGGTTGGGCCAAAAACATTCAGTACTTC. Residues: CALEAGQGAGWAKNIQYF.

J is TRBJ1-2 and V is TRBV6-5, with 7 nucleotides matching TRBD1. This CDR3 contains 15 residues. Germline assignment: CDR1 MNHEY and CDR2 SVGAGI. V lost 5 bases, J lost 0 bases, and 6 bases stayed unmatched. The DNA for the CDR3 is TGTGCCAGCAGTAGCCGGGACAGAGCTAACTATGGCTACACCTTC. Its translation: CASSSRDRANYGYTF.

This clone has only a few counts. The sample carries other DNA sequences with the same CDR3. This chain uses TRBV19 with TRBJ2-1; D remains unclear. V gave up 1 base and J gave up 2 bases, with 6 bases separating them. This CDR3 region has 14 residues. Germline V gives CDR1 LNHDA, CDR2 SQIVND (reference sequence). CDR3 DNA: TGTGCCAGTAGTATAGCGGGTCCCTACAATGAGCAGTTCTTC. This sequence encodes CASSIAGPYNEQFF.

This clone was detected only once. This sequence joins TRBV27 and TRBJ2-1; no firm D call. V lost 4 bases to trimming and J lost 12 bases, with 13 bases between them. Germline V CDR1 and CDR2: MNHEY, SMNVEV (reference sequence). The CDR3 covers 12 residues. CDR3 nucleotide sequence: TGTGCCAGCAGTTCCCCCCCGGATTTGCAGTTCTTC. This gives the protein CASSSPPDLQFF.

With respect to this clone: The sample contains more than one DNA sequence encoding this CDR3. This chain links TRBV7-9 with TRBJ2-1, with 7 bases matching TRBD1. V dropped 1 base and J dropped 6; count of bases not matched to a gene: 0. The germline CDR1 and CDR2 sequences are SEHNR and FQNEAQ (reference sequence). There are 13 residues in the CDR3. CDR3 protein: CASSLGTGNEQFF. CDR3 nucleotide sequence: TGTGCCAGCAGCTTAGGGACAGGCAATGAGCAGTTCTTC.

Regarding this clone: The sample carries other DNA sequences with the same CDR3. The chain joins TRBV4-3 to TRBJ2-2; TRBD1 matches 7 bases. Germline-derived CDR1 and CDR2 are LGHNA and YSLEER. Trimming at V came to 1 base and at J to 2 bases, leaving 1 base not matched to a gene. This CDR3 spans 15 amino acids. The CDR3 here is CASSQGTGNTGELFF. CDR3 nucleotides: TGCGCCAGCAGCCAAGGGACAGGCAACACCGGGGAGCTGTTTTTT.

V gene TRBV11-2 combines with J gene TRBJ2-1; unclear D gene. Trimming pared 3 bases from V and 2 bases from J, leaving 11 bases between. The CDR3 is made up of 15 amino acids. Germline V CDR1 and CDR2: SGHAT, FQNNGV. The CDR3 reads CASSFYGVAYNEQFF. The CDR3 DNA sequence: TGTGCCAGCAGCTTTTACGGAGTAGCCTACAATGAGCAGTTCTTC.

The CDR3 nucleotides read TGTGCCAGCAGTGAAAAAAGCACAGGTCTGAGACGGGGCTACACCTTC. This codes for CASSEKSTGLRRGYTF. The genes are TRBV25-1 and TRBJ1-2; D is possibly TRBD1 (5 bases). This CDR3 spans 16 amino acids. The germline V gene encodes CDR1 MGHDK and CDR2 SYGVNS. The V end lost 2 bases, the J end lost 8 bases, and 21 bases lay between the germline ends.

The chain couples TRBV7-9 to TRBJ2-7; 9 positions agree with TRBD1. The CDR3 is made up of 15 amino acids. J was trimmed by 3 bases and V by 5 bases; bases with no gene match: 8. Germline CDR1 is SEHNR and CDR2 is FQNEAQ (reference sequence). CDR3 sequence (DNA): TGTGCCAGCAGCCGGACAGGGGCGGCAAGCTACGAGCAGTACTTC. This codes for CASSRTGAASYEQYF.

Note on this clone: The sample contains more than one DNA sequence encoding this CDR3. The chain uses TRBV9 and TRBJ2-7; 14 bases fit TRBD2. V shed 4 bases, J shed 4 bases, and the junction held 4 bases outside the gene matches. CDR3 size: 15 residues. From germline, CDR1 is SGDLS and CDR2 YYNGEE. The CDR3 DNA sequence: TGTGCCAGCAGCCTCGGGACTAGCGGGAGTTACGAGCAGTACTTC. Protein sequence: CASSLGTSGSYEQYF.

V is TRBV18 and J is TRBJ2-1; D call uncertain. The V and J ends lost 3 bases and 7 bases respectively, with 13 bases between them. The CDR3 runs to 14 residues. Germline V gene data show CDR1 as KGHSH and CDR2 as LQKENI. Here the CDR3 DNA reads TGTGCCAGCTCACCCACGCCCGGCGGTAATGAGCAGTTCTTC. It translates to CASSPTPGGNEQFF.

For this clone: Other nucleotide sequences from this sample produce the same CDR3. The chain joins TRBV27 to TRBJ1-2; D not resolved. Trimming removed 5 bases from V and 7 bases from J, with 8 bases in between. CDR3 size: 11 residues. Germline CDR1 is MNHEY and CDR2 is SMNVEV (reference sequence). The chain's CDR3 is CASSGGGGYTF. CDR3 coding DNA: TGTGCCAGCAGTGGAGGAGGTGGCTACACCTTC.

This chain connects TRBV7-9 to TRBJ1-1, with D possibly being TRBD1 (6 bases). The germline V gene has CDR1 SEHNR and CDR2 FQNEAQ (reference sequence). V was trimmed by 4 bases and J by 7 bases, leaving 16 bases between them. The CDR3 length is 14 residues. This CDR3 reads CASSYPPGTLEAFF. In nucleotides, the CDR3 is TGTGCCAGCAGCTACCCCCCCGGGACACTTGAAGCTTTCTTT.

This CDR3 is CASSNGTPLCEQYF. CDR3 bases: TGTGCCAGCAGCAATGGGACCCCCCTTTGCGAGCAGTACTTC. V is TRBV21-1 and J is TRBJ2-7. TRBV21-1 corresponds to a pseudogene. The CDR3 sequence is 14 residues long.

The V and J genes are TRBV5-6 and TRBJ1-1, with D hard to call. The CDR3 contains 12 residues. V gave up 2 bases and J gave up 8 bases, with 10 bases separating them. Per the germline V gene, CDR1 is SGHDT and CDR2 is YYEEEE. CDR3 nucleotides: TGTGCCAGCAGCTTTTTTACGAAAGAAGCTTTCTTT. It specifies CASSFFTKEAFF. Full variable domain (remainder filled in from reference TRBV5-6 and TRBJ1-1): DAGVTQSPTHLIKTRGQQVTLRCSPKSGHDTVSWYQQALGQGPQFIFQYYEEEERQRGNFPDRFSGHQFPNYSSELNVNALLLGDSALYLCASSFFTKEAFFGQGTRLTVV.

This chain links TRBV19 with TRBJ2-2, with D unresolved. V lost 1 base to trimming and J lost 12 bases, with 18 bases between them. CDR3 length: 15 amino acids. Per germline, CDR1 LNHDA and CDR2 SQIVND (reference sequence). Here the CDR3 DNA reads TGTGCCAGTAGTATAGTGGGCCCAGCGCCCCGAAAGCTGTTTTTT. It encodes CASSIVGPAPRKLFF. Looking up the rest from reference TRBV19 and TRBJ2-2 gives the full variable domain: DGGITQSPKYLFRKEGQNVTLSCEQNLNHDAMYWYRQDPGQGLRLIYYSQIVNDFQKGDIAEGYSVSREKKESFPLTVTSAQKNPTAFYLCASSIVGPAPRKLFFGEGSRLTVL.

This chain links TRBV28 with TRBJ1-2, with TRBD1 matching 8 bases. Germline V gene data show CDR1 as MDHEN and CDR2 as SYDVKM. The CDR3 is 13 residues long. V lost 4 bases to trimming and J lost 11 bases; unmatched junction nucleotides: 9. The DNA of the CDR3 is TGTGCCAGCAGTTCCCTCGGACAGGGAAGGTACACCTTC. This encodes CASSSLGQGRYTF.